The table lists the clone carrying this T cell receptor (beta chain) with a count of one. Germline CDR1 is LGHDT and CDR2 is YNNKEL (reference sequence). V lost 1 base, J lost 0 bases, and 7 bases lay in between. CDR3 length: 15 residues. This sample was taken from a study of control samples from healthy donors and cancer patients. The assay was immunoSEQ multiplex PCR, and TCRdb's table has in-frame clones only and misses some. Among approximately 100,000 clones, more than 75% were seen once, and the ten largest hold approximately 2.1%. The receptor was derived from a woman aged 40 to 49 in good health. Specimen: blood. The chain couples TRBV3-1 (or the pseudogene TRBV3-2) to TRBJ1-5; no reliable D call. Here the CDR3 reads CASSQAPNSNQPQHF. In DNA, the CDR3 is TGTGCCAGCAGCCAAGCCCCGAATAGCAATCAGCCCCAGCATTTT.